This passage covers 14 T cell receptor beta chains from one sample sequenced in a study of regulatory T cells in long-lasting Graves disease. Assembly of TCR beta libraries relied on iRepertoire HTBI primers together with Arm-PCR of CDR3 regions. TCRdb re-derived calls from the multiplex PCR reads in MiXCR, one entry per CDR3 protein. The sample carries about 500,000 distinct CDR3 sequences, about 11% recorded once. This sample's time point: newly diagnosed GD, antithyroid drugs for less than 3 months. Isolated PBMC RNA provided the starting material for the TCR library. This sample was shared with a second study, whose subject was T cells in Graves' hyperthyroidism and ophthalmopathy.

The sequences come from peripheral blood mononuclear cells (PBMCs), collected at new diagnosis, from a patient treated with antithyroid drugs. These receptors were obtained from a woman under 40 with Graves disease.

This clonotype was recorded at least ten times. This rearrangement joins TRBV5-1 to TRBJ1-1; D may be TRBD1 (5 bases). Germline V lookup: CDR1 SGHRS, CDR2 YFSETQ. The CDR3 loop spans 14 amino acids. Trimming cost V 0 bases and J 7 bases, with 13 bases left between them. CDR3 DNA sequence: TGCGCCAGCAGCTTGGTGGGACGGCAGGATGAAGCTTTCTTT. Protein: CASSLVGRQDEAFF.

This clonotype showed up just a few times. The V and J genes are TRBV6-2 or TRBV6-3 and TRBJ1-4; 7 nucleotides align to TRBD1. From germline, CDR1 is MNHEY and CDR2 SVGEGT. CDR3 length: 13 amino acids. The J segment lost 8 bases and the V segment lost 4 bases, leaving 4 bases of the junction unmatched. The DNA of the CDR3 is TGTGCCAGCAGTTTTCAGGGGGAAGAAAAACTGTTTTTT. It yields the protein CASSFQGEEKLFF.

In this sample, this clonotype turned up many times. This sequence joins TRBV7-3 and TRBJ2-3, with D possibly TRBD2 on 5 matching bases. The V gene lost 5 bases and the J gene lost 6 bases, with 21 bases spanning the gap. CDR1 SGHTA and CDR2 FQGTGA come from the germline V gene. This CDR3 region has 16 residues. For the CDR3, the DNA is TGTGCCAGCAGCCTCCGTGGTAGAGGGCACCCCGATACGCAGTATTTT. This gives the protein CASSLRGRGHPDTQYF.

The chain recombines TRBV3-2 with TRBJ2-2; the table gives TRBD2 as D, unverified against the DNA. TRBV3-2 is a listed pseudogene. The CDR3 sequence is 18 residues long. CDR3 in DNA: TGTGCCAGCAGCCAAGTTCTACGAGGGAGGCGGGACACCGGGGAGCTGTTTTTT. This translates into CASSQVLRGRRDTGELFF.

The gene calls are TRBV6-1 and TRBJ2-6; D could derive from TRBD1 or TRBD2 (5 bases each). The V gene's germline CDR1 is MNHNS and CDR2 SASEGT. V lost 6 bases, J lost 2 bases, and 17 bases lay in between. There are 17 residues in the CDR3. The CDR3 nucleotides read TGTGCCAGCAGAGGGGAACTAGGGACCCCTGGGGCCAACGTCCTGACTTTC. Protein sequence: CASRGELGTPGANVLTF.

Ten or more counts support this clonotype. The chain links TRBV18 to TRBJ2-5, with D perhaps matching TRBD1 (5 bases). Trimming removed 6 bases from V and 2 bases from J, with 13 bases in between. The V gene's germline CDR1 is KGHSH and CDR2 LQKENI. This CDR3 is 14 amino acids long. CDR3 sequence (DNA): TGTGCCAGCTCCCTACGACAGTCTCAAGAGACCCAGTACTTC. Translated, it gives CASSLRQSQETQYF.

In this sample, this clonotype turned up many times. The chain employs TRBV20-1 and TRBJ2-1; D may be TRBD1 (6 bases). Germline V CDR1 and CDR2: DFQATT, SNEGSKA (reference sequence). Trimming took 6 bases from V and 8 from J, leaving 11 bases between them. CDR3 length equals 11 residues. The chain's CDR3 is CSAPWGHEQFF. As DNA, the CDR3 is TGCAGTGCCCCTTGGGGGCATGAGCAGTTCTTC.

This clonotype was observed many times. The rearrangement uses TRBV28 and TRBJ1-1; no clear D gene. Trimming pared 4 bases from V and 6 bases from J, leaving 9 bases between. Germline CDR1 is MDHEN and CDR2 is SYDVKM. This CDR3 comprises 12 residues. The CDR3 DNA follows: TGTGCCAGCAGTTCGCGACCGCCTGAAGCTTTCTTT. It yields the protein CASSSRPPEAFF.

This clonotype showed up just a few times. This chain connects TRBV7-2 to TRBJ2-7, with 7 bases fitting TRBD2. This CDR3 is 15 amino acids long. Germline V CDR1 and CDR2: SGHTA, FQGNSA. Losses at the gene ends were 5 bases for V and 0 bases for J; bases not matched to a gene: 7. The DNA for the CDR3 is TGTGCCAGCAGCCCATCCGCTAGCGGCTCCTACGAGCAGTACTTC. Protein: CASSPSASGSYEQYF. The full variable domain, rest sourced from reference TRBV7-2 and TRBJ2-7, is GAGVSQSPSNKVTEKGKDVELRCDPISGHTALYWYRQSLGQGLEFLIYFQGNSAPDKSGLPSDRFSAERTGGSVSTLTIQRTQQEDSAVYLCASSPSASGSYEQYFGPGTRLTVT.

The chain joins TRBV30 to TRBJ2-1; the match to TRBD2 covers 7 bases. In germline, CDR1 is GTSNPN, CDR2 SVGIG (reference sequence). Trimming cost V 4 bases and J 1 base; bases outside gene matches: 19. This CDR3 spans 19 amino acids. CDR3: CAWMRLGGGMLVSYNEQFF. The CDR3 DNA sequence: TGTGCCTGGATGCGCCTGGGGGGGGGGATGTTAGTATCCTACAATGAGCAGTTCTTC.

This clonotype was recorded at least ten times. The chain carries TRBV30 and TRBJ1-1; 9 bases match TRBD1. The CDR3 covers 12 residues. Trimming took 3 bases from V and 10 from J; bases not matched to a gene: 6. The germline gives CDR1 GTSNPN, CDR2 SVGIG (reference sequence). The CDR3 nucleotides read TGTGCCTGGAGGGACAGGGGCCTGCTAGCTTTCTTT. Translation: CAWRDRGLLAFF.

In this sample, this clonotype turned up many times. The V call is TRBV7-9, the J call TRBJ2-1, with 7 nucleotides matching TRBD1. Germline V lookup: CDR1 SEHNR, CDR2 FQNEAQ (reference sequence). This CDR3 has 16 amino acids. V was clipped by 5 bases and J by 7 bases; unmatched bases: 14. The CDR3 sequence is CASSPRTGTRGNEQFF. The CDR3 nucleotides read TGTGCCAGCAGCCCGCGGACAGGAACCCGAGGGAATGAGCAGTTCTTC.

Only one count was recorded for this clonotype. Given a much more abundant clone one base away, this may be a read error. In DNA form, the CDR3 reads TGCAGTGCTAGGGCCGCTAGCGGGAGGGCCGTTTTGAGGTCCTACAATGAGCAGTACTTC. Protein product: CSARAASGRAVLRSYNEQYF. The genes are TRBV20-1 and TRBJ2-5, with TRBD2 matching over 12 bases. Trimming took 3 bases from V and 11 from J; bases not matched to a gene: 28. CDR3 size: 20 residues. Germline CDR1 DFQATT, CDR2 SNEGSKA (reference sequence).

Details on this clonotype: No conserved phenylalanine or tryptophan ends this CDR3, so it is likely a read error. Because the CDR3's place on the DNA is in doubt, the DNA is left out and the CDR3 is given as listed by TCRdb. The genes are TRBV28 and TRBJ2-1; the table's D gene call, TRBD2, was not cross checked with the DNA. Germline V gene lookup returns CDR1 MDHEN and CDR2 SYDVKM. 15 amino acids form the CDR3, both terminal residues included. CDR3 region: CASSPGTSGSNSHRV.